These T cell receptor beta chains were read from a single sample in a study of a mutant IDH1 vaccine in newly diagnosed glioma. Repertoires were generated with immunoSEQ multiplex PCR, while TCRdb's copy carries only in-frame clones and drops some. The sample has roughly 41,000 clones; just under 95% are singletons. Here the sequenced sample was PBMCs, taken from a glioma patient treated with radiotherapy, temozolomide or both. Source of these receptors: a man younger than 35 with glioma. Both conserved end residues are part of each CDR3. The D gene is left open where the match is weak. Only part of the rows carry a size: once, few, many, or a class if the clone is expanded.

abundance: few; j_gene: TRBJ1-4; v_gene: TRBV6-6; d_gene: .; CDR3aa: CASSRQEKLFF; CDR3nt: TGTGCCAGCAGTCGACAGGAAAAACTGTTTTTT
abundance: .; j_gene: TRBJ1-6; v_gene: TRBV18; d_gene: .; CDR3aa: CASSPGAVSDSPLHF; CDR3nt: TGTGCCAGCTCACCAGGGGCGGTTTCGGATTCACCCCTCCACTTT
abundance: .; j_gene: TRBJ2-3; v_gene: TRBV5-5; d_gene: TRBD1; CDR3aa: CASTPGQLFQEQYF; CDR3nt: TGTGCCAGCACCCCGGGACAGCTCTTTCAGGAGCAGTATTTT
abundance: .; j_gene: TRBJ1-5; v_gene: TRBV30; d_gene: TRBD1; CDR3aa: CAWDPGQGPLSNQPQHF; CDR3nt: TGTGCCTGGGATCCGGGACAGGGCCCTCTTAGCAATCAGCCCCAGCATTTT
abundance: .; j_gene: TRBJ1-6; v_gene: TRBV30; d_gene: .; CDR3aa: CAWKRQATYNSPLHF; CDR3nt: TGTGCCTGGAAAAGGCAGGCTACCTATAATTCACCCCTCCACTTT
abundance: .; j_gene: TRBJ2-7; v_gene: TRBV7-3; d_gene: TRBD2; CDR3aa: CASSPGGSSYEQYF; CDR3nt: TGTGCCAGCAGCCCCGGGGGGAGCTCCTACGAGCAGTACTTC
abundance: .; j_gene: TRBJ2-2; v_gene: TRBV7-3; d_gene: .; CDR3aa: CASSLRKTGELFF; CDR3nt: TGTGCCAGCAGCTTGAGGAAGACCGGGGAGCTGTTTTTT
abundance: .; j_gene: TRBJ1-4; v_gene: TRBV21-1; d_gene: .; CDR3aa: CARMGRGQEKLFF; CDR3nt: TGTGCCAGGATGGGCAGGGGGCAGGAAAAACTGTTTTTT
abundance: once; j_gene: TRBJ1-5; v_gene: TRBV2; d_gene: .; CDR3aa: CASSDWRDSNQPQHF; CDR3nt: TGTGCCAGCAGTGACTGGCGAGATAGCAATCAGCCCCAGCATTTT
abundance: .; j_gene: TRBJ1-5; v_gene: TRBV6-1; d_gene: .; CDR3aa: CASSEESRASNQPQHF; CDR3nt: TGTGCCAGCAGTGAAGAGTCGCGCGCAAGCAATCAGCCCCAGCATTTT
abundance: .; j_gene: TRBJ2-1; v_gene: TRBV18; d_gene: .; CDR3aa: CASSSLDTYNEQFF; CDR3nt: TGTGCCAGCTCCTCCCTCGACACCTACAATGAGCAGTTCTTC
abundance: .; j_gene: TRBJ2-7; v_gene: TRBV7-9; d_gene: .; CDR3aa: CASTSRWDEQYF; CDR3nt: TGTGCCAGCACCTCCCGGTGGGACGAGCAGTACTTC
abundance: .; j_gene: TRBJ2-1; v_gene: TRBV5-1; d_gene: TRBD2; CDR3aa: CASSLGGGSYNEQFF; CDR3nt: TGCGCCAGCAGCTTGGGGGGGGGATCCTACAATGAGCAGTTCTTC
abundance: .; j_gene: TRBJ2-7; v_gene: TRBV6-5; d_gene: .; CDR3aa: CASRKTGNNEQYF; CDR3nt: TGTGCCAGCCGGAAGACAGGAAACAACGAGCAGTACTTC
abundance: .; j_gene: TRBJ2-7; v_gene: TRBV27; d_gene: .; CDR3aa: CASSFAGGGREQYF; CDR3nt: TGTGCCAGCAGTTTCGCTGGTGGTGGTCGCGAGCAGTACTTC
abundance: .; j_gene: TRBJ2-5; v_gene: TRBV6-5; d_gene: .; CDR3aa: CASSYGREETQYF; CDR3nt: TGTGCCAGCAGTTACGGGAGAGAAGAGACCCAGTACTTC
abundance: .; j_gene: TRBJ1-2; v_gene: TRBV15; d_gene: .; CDR3aa: CATSRGGPGARGYTF; CDR3nt: TGTGCCACCAGCAGGGGAGGTCCAGGGGCGCGTGGCTACACCTTC
abundance: .; j_gene: TRBJ1-3; v_gene: TRBV29-1; d_gene: .; CDR3aa: CSALGGSGNTIYF; CDR3nt: TGCAGCGCCTTGGGGGGCTCTGGAAACACCATATATTTT
abundance: .; j_gene: TRBJ1-6; v_gene: TRBV27; d_gene: TRBD1; CDR3aa: CASSLGRGSSPLHF; CDR3nt: TGTGCCAGCAGTTTAGGCAGGGGGAGTTCACCCCTCCACTTT
abundance: .; j_gene: TRBJ1-6; v_gene: TRBV6-6; d_gene: .; CDR3aa: CASSYSEGGSSPLHF; CDR3nt: TGTGCCAGCAGTTACTCGGAAGGTGGGAGTTCACCCCTCCACTTT
abundance: .; j_gene: TRBJ2-1; v_gene: TRBV6-4; d_gene: .; CDR3aa: CASSDEYGSREQFF; CDR3nt: TGTGCCAGCAGTGACGAGTACGGGAGCCGCGAGCAGTTCTTC
abundance: once; j_gene: TRBJ2-7; v_gene: TRBV4-3; d_gene: .; CDR3aa: CASSQDRAGSVGEQYF; CDR3nt: TGCGCCAGCAGCCAAGATCGGGCGGGGTCCGTCGGAGAGCAGTACTTC
abundance: .; j_gene: TRBJ2-3; v_gene: TRBV9; d_gene: .; CDR3aa: CASTLDGSSTDTQYF; CDR3nt: TGTGCCAGCACCCTGGACGGGTCTAGCACAGATACGCAGTATTTT
abundance: .; j_gene: TRBJ1-1; v_gene: TRBV4-1; d_gene: TRBD1; CDR3aa: CASSQERGRGRTEAFF; CDR3nt: TGCGCCAGCAGCCAAGAAAGGGGCAGGGGGAGGACTGAAGCTTTCTTT
abundance: .; j_gene: TRBJ2-1; v_gene: TRBV19; d_gene: TRBD2; CDR3aa: CASSLGEREKGNEQFF; CDR3nt: TGTGCCAGTAGTCTAGGGGAGCGGGAGAAGGGTAATGAGCAGTTCTTC
abundance: .; j_gene: TRBJ2-3; v_gene: TRBV19; d_gene: .; CDR3aa: CASSIRGASDTQYF; CDR3nt: TGTGCCAGTAGTATACGGGGGGCGTCAGATACGCAGTATTTT
abundance: .; j_gene: TRBJ2-1; v_gene: TRBV4-1; d_gene: .; CDR3aa: CASSQDSYNEQFF; CDR3nt: TGCGCCAGCAGCCAAGACTCGTACAATGAGCAGTTCTTC
abundance: .; j_gene: TRBJ1-1; v_gene: TRBV7-2; d_gene: .; CDR3aa: CASSLEISYQAFF; CDR3nt: TGTGCCAGCAGCTTGGAAATTTCGTACCAAGCTTTCTTT
abundance: .; j_gene: TRBJ2-1; v_gene: TRBV30; d_gene: .; CDR3aa: CAWSYRNEQFF; CDR3nt: TGTGCCTGGAGTTACAGGAATGAGCAGTTCTTC
abundance: .; j_gene: TRBJ1-1; v_gene: TRBV18; d_gene: .; CDR3aa: CASSPAGLHTEAFF; CDR3nt: TGTGCCAGCTCACCCGCAGGACTTCACACTGAAGCTTTCTTT
abundance: .; j_gene: TRBJ1-4; v_gene: TRBV6-6; d_gene: TRBD1; CDR3aa: CASSYPRQGSNEKLFF; CDR3nt: TGTGCCAGCAGTTACCCCCGACAGGGCAGTAATGAAAAACTGTTTTTT
abundance: once; j_gene: TRBJ1-1; v_gene: TRBV14; d_gene: .; CDR3aa: CASSQWGGADTEAFF; CDR3nt: TGTGCCAGCAGCCAATGGGGGGGAGCGGACACTGAAGCTTTCTTT